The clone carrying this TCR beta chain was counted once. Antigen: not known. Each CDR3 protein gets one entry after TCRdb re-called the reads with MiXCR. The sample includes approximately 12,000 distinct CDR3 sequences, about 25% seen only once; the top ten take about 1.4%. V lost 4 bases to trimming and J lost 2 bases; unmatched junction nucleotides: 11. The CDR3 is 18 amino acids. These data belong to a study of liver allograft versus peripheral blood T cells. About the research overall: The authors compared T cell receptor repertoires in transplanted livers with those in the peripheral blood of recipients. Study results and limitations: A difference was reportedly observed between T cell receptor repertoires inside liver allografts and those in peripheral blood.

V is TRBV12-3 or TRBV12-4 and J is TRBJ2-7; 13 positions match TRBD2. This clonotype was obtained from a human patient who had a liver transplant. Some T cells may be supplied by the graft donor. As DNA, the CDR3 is TGTGCCAGCAGTTCAAACCCTGGGACTAGCGGGACCCCCTACGAGCAGTACTTC. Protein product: CASSSNPGTSGTPYEQYF.